The 13 T cell receptor beta chains reported below all come from one sample, sequenced in a study of blood T cell repertoires in COVID-19. The method was immunoSEQ multiplex PCR; TCRdb's version includes in-frame clones alone and lacks a portion of them. The data show about 180,000 clones, roughly 81% seen once. Material for sequencing was peripheral blood. The receptors were gathered from a woman older than 75 with COVID-19, enrolled during active disease.

The chain recombines TRBV28 with TRBJ1-6; D perhaps matches TRBD1 (5 bases). Trimming removed 3 bases from V and 6 bases from J, with 15 bases in between. The CDR3 has 16 amino acids. Germline lookup yields CDR1 MDHEN and CDR2 SYDVKM. The CDR3 reads CASSFPPVGGNSPLHF. CDR3 nucleotides: TGTGCCAGCAGTTTCCCCCCAGTGGGGGGTAATTCACCCCTCCACTTT.

This chain uses TRBV11-2 with TRBJ2-1; TRBD2 aligns across 9 bases. The V and J ends lost 6 bases and 4 bases, in that order; junction bases with no gene match: 7. Germline-derived CDR1 and CDR2 are SGHAT and FQNNGV. The CDR3 loop spans 15 amino acids. CDR3 bases: TGTGCCAGCAGTTACAGGACTAGCGCGTACAATGAGCAGTTCTTC. It yields the protein CASSYRTSAYNEQFF.

The chain has TRBV5-5 and TRBJ1-5, with D possibly being TRBD1 (6 bases). CDR3 length equals 15 residues. Germline V gene sequence: CDR1 SGHKS, CDR2 YYEKEE (reference sequence). V gave up 3 bases and J gave up 1 base, with 11 bases separating them. DNA of the CDR3: TGTGCCAGCAGCTCTACAGGGTTGAGCAATCAGCCCCAGCATTTT. Translation gives CASSSTGLSNQPQHF.

The rearrangement uses TRBV28 and TRBJ1-5; D gene unclear. V lost 7 bases and J lost 1, with 11 bases in between. The CDR3 has 14 residues. Germline CDR1 reads MDHEN; CDR2 reads SYDVKM. The CDR3 reads CASIGVGSNQPQHF. For the CDR3, the DNA is TGTGCCAGCATCGGCGTGGGCAGCAATCAGCCCCAGCATTTT.

This rearrangement joins TRBV29-1 to TRBJ2-1; D might be TRBD1 (6 bases). CDR1 SQVTM and CDR2 ANQGSEA come from the germline V gene. The CDR3 extends over 13 amino acids. Trimming took off 6 bases at V and 0 bases at J, with 9 bases between the two ends. The CDR3 nucleotides read TGCAGCGTGTGGACAGTCTCCTACAATGAGCAGTTCTTC. Protein: CSVWTVSYNEQFF.

The V and J genes are TRBV7-8 and TRBJ1-5; D not resolved. V lost 5 bases to trimming and J lost 5 bases, with 13 bases between them. The CDR3 totals 14 residues. In germline, CDR1 is SGHVS, CDR2 FQNEAQ. CDR3: CASSLLGRYQPQHF. The CDR3 region has the DNA TGTGCCAGCAGCCTTCTTGGCCGATATCAGCCCCAGCATTTT. The full variable domain, rest sourced from reference TRBV7-8 and TRBJ1-5, is GAGVSQSPRYKVAKRGQDVALRCDPISGHVSLFWYQQALGQGPEFLTYFQNEAQLDKSGLPSDRFFAERPEGSVSTLKIQRTQQEDSAVYLCASSLLGRYQPQHFGDGTRLSIL.

The chain has TRBV3-1 (or the pseudogene TRBV3-2) and TRBJ2-3, with TRBD2 matching 9 bases. V was pared by 4 bases and J by 1 base, with 6 bases of the junction left unmatched. The CDR3 runs 16 residues. Germline-derived CDR1 and CDR2 are LGHDT and YNNKEL (reference sequence). Written as DNA, the CDR3 is TGTGCCAGCAGCCGGCTAGCGGGACCAGGCACAGATACGCAGTATTTT. This codes for CASSRLAGPGTDTQYF.

The rearrangement uses TRBV4-2 and TRBJ2-3, with D perhaps matching TRBD2 (5 bases). Trimming left V 0 bases short and J 10 bases short, with 17 bases between. CDR3 length: 15 amino acids. Per germline, CDR1 LGHNA and CDR2 YNFKEQ. The CDR3 spells CASSQDEASFSPQYF. CDR3 bases: TGTGCCAGCAGCCAAGATGAGGCTAGCTTCTCCCCGCAGTATTTT.

V usage is TRBV7-8 and J usage is TRBJ2-7; weak D call: TRBD1 (5 bases). The V end was cut by 0 bases, the J end by 8 bases, with 11 bases between. Germline CDR1 is SGHVS and CDR2 is FQNEAQ. This CDR3 comprises 13 residues. The CDR3 region is CASSLAGARKQYF. The CDR3 nucleotides are TGTGCCAGCAGCTTAGCAGGGGCGAGGAAGCAGTACTTC.

This clone has a single count. Other DNA sequences within the sample encode an identical CDR3. V and J are TRBV5-1 and TRBJ2-7; the D gene is possibly TRBD1 (5 bases). The CDR3 consists of 14 residues. Germline-derived CDR1 and CDR2 are SGHRS and YFSETQ. V was trimmed by 2 bases and J by 0 bases, leaving 9 bases between them. CDR3 DNA: TGCGCCAGCAGCTTACAGGCCAGCTCCTACGAGCAGTACTTC. Amino acid sequence: CASSLQASSYEQYF.

The chain recombines TRBV5-1 with TRBJ2-5; no definite D call. The CDR3 length is 15 residues. V shed 4 bases and J shed 0 bases, with 13 bases lying between them. Germline V gene lookup returns CDR1 SGHRS and CDR2 YFSETQ. The CDR3 nucleotides are TGCGCCAGCAGCGCCGTTACGGGTCACCAAGAGACCCAGTACTTC. It yields the protein CASSAVTGHQETQYF.

The chain combines TRBV3-1 (or the pseudogene TRBV3-2) with TRBJ1-1; TRBD1 might be the D (5 bases). The CDR3 extends over 13 amino acids. Germline V gene sequence: CDR1 LGHDT, CDR2 YNNKEL (reference sequence). The ends were cut back, 7 bases at V and 3 bases at J, with 12 bases in the middle. The CDR3 DNA sequence: TGTGCCAGCATGTCCAGGGAGGACACTGAAGCTTTCTTT. As protein: CASMSREDTEAFF.

This sequence joins TRBV3-1 (or the pseudogene TRBV3-2) and TRBJ1-1, with TRBD1 identical over 9 bases. V shed 2 bases, J shed 1 base, and the junction held 2 bases outside the gene matches. Germline V lookup: CDR1 LGHDT, CDR2 YNNKEL (reference sequence). CDR3 length equals 15 residues. The CDR3 is CASSQQDRGNTEAFF. The CDR3 DNA reads as TGTGCCAGCAGCCAACAGGACAGGGGGAACACTGAAGCTTTCTTT.